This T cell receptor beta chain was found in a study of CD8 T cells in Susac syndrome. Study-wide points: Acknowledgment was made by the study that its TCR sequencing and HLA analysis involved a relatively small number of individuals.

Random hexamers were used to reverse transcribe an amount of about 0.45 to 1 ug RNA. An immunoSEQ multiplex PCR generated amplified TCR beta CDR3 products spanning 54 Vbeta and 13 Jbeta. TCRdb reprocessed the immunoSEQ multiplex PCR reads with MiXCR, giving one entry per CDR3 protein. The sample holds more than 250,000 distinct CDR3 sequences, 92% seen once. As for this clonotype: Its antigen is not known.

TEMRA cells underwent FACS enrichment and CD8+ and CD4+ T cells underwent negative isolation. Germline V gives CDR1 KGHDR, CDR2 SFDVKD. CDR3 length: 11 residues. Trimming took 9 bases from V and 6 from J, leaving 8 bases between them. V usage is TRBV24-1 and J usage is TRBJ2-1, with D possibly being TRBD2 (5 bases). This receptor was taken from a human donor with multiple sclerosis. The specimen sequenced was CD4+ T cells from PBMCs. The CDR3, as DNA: TGTGCCACCGGACTGAGCAATGAGCAGTTCTTC. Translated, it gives CATGLSNEQFF.